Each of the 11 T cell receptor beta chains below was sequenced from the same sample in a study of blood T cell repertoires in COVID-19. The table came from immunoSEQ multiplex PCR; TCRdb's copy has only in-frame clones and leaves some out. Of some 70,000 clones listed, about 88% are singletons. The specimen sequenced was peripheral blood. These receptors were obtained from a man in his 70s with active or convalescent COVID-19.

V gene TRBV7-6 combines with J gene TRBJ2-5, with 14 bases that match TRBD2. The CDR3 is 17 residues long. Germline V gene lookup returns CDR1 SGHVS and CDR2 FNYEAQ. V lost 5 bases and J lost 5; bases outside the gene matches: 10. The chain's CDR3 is CASSHRLAGGLRETQYF. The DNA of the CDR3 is TGTGCCAGCAGCCATCGACTAGCGGGAGGGCTCAGGGAGACCCAGTACTTC.

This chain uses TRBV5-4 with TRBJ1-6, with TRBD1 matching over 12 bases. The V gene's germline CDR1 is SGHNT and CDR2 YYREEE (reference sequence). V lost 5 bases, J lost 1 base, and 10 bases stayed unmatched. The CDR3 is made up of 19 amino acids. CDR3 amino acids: CASSHPGTGGASYNSPLHF. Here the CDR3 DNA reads TGTGCCAGCAGTCATCCCGGGACAGGGGGCGCTTCCTATAATTCACCCCTCCACTTT. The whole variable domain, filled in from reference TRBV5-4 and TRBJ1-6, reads ETGVTQSPTHLIKTRGQQVTLRCSSQSGHNTVSWYQQALGQGPQFIFQYYREEENGRGNFPPRFSGLQFPNYSSELNVNALELDDSALYLCASSHPGTGGASYNSPLHFGNGTRLTVT.

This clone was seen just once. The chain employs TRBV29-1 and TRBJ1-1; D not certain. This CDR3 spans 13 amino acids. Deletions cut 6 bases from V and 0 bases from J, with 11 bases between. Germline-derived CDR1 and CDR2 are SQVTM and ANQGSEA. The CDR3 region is CSVGGPLNTEAFF. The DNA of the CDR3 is TGCAGCGTCGGAGGCCCCCTGAACACTGAAGCTTTCTTT.

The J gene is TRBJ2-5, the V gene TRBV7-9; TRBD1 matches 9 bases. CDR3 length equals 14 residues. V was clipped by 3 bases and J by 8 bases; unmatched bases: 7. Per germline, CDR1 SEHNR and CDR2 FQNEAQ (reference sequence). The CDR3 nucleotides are TGTGCCAGCAGCTTCTCTGGACAGGGGACAACCCAGTACTTC. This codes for CASSFSGQGTTQYF.

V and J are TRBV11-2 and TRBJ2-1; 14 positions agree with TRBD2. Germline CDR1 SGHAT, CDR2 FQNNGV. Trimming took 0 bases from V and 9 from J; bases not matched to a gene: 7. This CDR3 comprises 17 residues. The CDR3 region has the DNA TGTGCCAGCAGCTTAGATCAGACTAGCGGGGGGGCTGTTGAGCAGTTCTTC. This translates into CASSLDQTSGGAVEQFF.

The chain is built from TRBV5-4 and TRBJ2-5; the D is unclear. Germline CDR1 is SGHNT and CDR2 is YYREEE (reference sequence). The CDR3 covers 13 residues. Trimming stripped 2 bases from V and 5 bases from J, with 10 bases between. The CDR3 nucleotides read TGTGCCAGCAGCTTTAGGTTCGGGGAGACCCAGTACTTC. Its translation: CASSFRFGETQYF.

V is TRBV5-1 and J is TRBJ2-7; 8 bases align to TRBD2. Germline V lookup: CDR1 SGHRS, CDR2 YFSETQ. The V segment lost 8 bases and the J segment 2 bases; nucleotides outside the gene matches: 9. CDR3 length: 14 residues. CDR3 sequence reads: CASNPGLGTYEQYF. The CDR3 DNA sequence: TGCGCCAGTAATCCGGGACTAGGGACCTACGAGCAGTACTTC.

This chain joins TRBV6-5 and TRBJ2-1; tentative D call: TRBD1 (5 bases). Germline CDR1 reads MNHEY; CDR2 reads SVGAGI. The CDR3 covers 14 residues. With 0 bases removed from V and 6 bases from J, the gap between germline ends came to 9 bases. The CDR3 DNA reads TGTGCCAGCAGTTACTCCAGGGCGTCCAATGAGCAGTTCTTC. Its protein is CASSYSRASNEQFF.

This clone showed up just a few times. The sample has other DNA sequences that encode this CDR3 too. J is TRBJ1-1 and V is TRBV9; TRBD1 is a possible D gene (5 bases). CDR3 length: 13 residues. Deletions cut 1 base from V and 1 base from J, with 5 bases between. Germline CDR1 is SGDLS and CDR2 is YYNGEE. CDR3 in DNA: TGTGCCAGCAGCGTAACAGGGAACACTGAAGCTTTCTTT. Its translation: CASSVTGNTEAFF.

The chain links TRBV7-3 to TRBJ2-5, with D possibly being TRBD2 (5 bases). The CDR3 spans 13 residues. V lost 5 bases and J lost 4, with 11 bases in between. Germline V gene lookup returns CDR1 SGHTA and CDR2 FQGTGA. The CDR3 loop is CASSRTHRETQYF. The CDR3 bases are TGTGCCAGCAGCCGGACTCATCGAGAGACCCAGTACTTC. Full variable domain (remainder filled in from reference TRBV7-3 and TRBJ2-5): GAGVSQTPSNKVTEKGKYVELRCDPISGHTALYWYRQSLGQGPEFLIYFQGTGAADDSGLPNDRFFAVRPEGSVSTLKIQRTERGDSAVYLCASSRTHRETQYFGPGTRLLVL.

CDR3 nucleotides: TGTGCCATCAGGGAGACTAGTCAACAAGAGACCCAGTACTTC. Protein product: CAIRETSQQETQYF. The V gene is TRBV10-3, the J gene TRBJ2-5, with D possibly matching TRBD2 (6 bases). This CDR3 has 14 amino acids. Germline loops: CDR1 ENHRY, CDR2 SYGVKD. Between the trimmed V and J ends, which lost 6 bases and 2 bases, there was a span of 13 bases.